The 12 T cell receptor beta chains given below trace back to one sample, sequenced in a study of T-cell reconstitution after alpha-beta-depleted transplantation in children. This sample's TCRbeta library carried unique molecular identifier barcodes. TCRdb fed the PCR reads into MiXCR, producing one record per CDR3 protein. The repertoire includes some 200,000 distinct CDR3 sequences, approximately 8% of them detected once, and 35% to 45% sits in the top ten. The sequencing used PBMCs, mostly from graft donor cells, collected 360 days after TCRalphabeta/CD19-depleted stem cell transplant. Source of these receptors: a male patient between 2 and 10 years old who had a stem cell transplant for acute myeloid leukemia, so the T cells may come from the graft donor.

This clonotype was found many times. The chain links TRBV7-2 to TRBJ2-5, with D possibly TRBD2 on 5 matching bases. This CDR3 region has 12 residues. The germline CDR1 and CDR2 sequences are SGHTA and FQGNSA. Between the trimmed V and J ends, which lost 5 bases and 3 bases, there was a span of 7 bases. The CDR3 nucleotides are TGTGCCAGCAGCCTCGGGAAAGAGACCCAGTACTTC. This translates into CASSLGKETQYF.

This clonotype was found a few times. The chain links TRBV2 to TRBJ2-1; D possibly corresponds to TRBD2 (5 bases). V lost 8 bases and J 1 base, leaving 15 bases between the germline ends. The CDR3 is 15 residues long. CDR1 is SNHLY and CDR2 is FYNNEI in the germline V gene. CDR3 nucleotides: TGTGCCAGCGTCTTGAGCCGGGGTTCCTACAATGAGCAGTTCTTC. This sequence encodes CASVLSRGSYNEQFF. The whole variable domain, remainder taken from reference TRBV2 and TRBJ2-1, is EPEVTQTPSHQVTQMGQEVILRCVPISNHLYFYWYRQILGQKVEFLVSFYNNEISEKSEIFDDQFSVERPDGSNFTLKIRSTKLEDSAMYFCASVLSRGSYNEQFFGPGTRLTVL.

This clonotype showed up just a few times. This chain connects TRBV20-1 to TRBJ2-2, with D possibly TRBD1 on 5 matching bases. CDR3 length: 15 residues. Germline CDR1 is DFQATT and CDR2 is SNEGSKA (reference sequence). Between the trimmed V and J ends, which lost 3 bases and 0 bases, there was a span of 11 bases. The CDR3 sequence: CSASSWGTNTGELFF. The CDR3 coding sequence is TGCAGTGCTAGTTCCTGGGGCACGAACACCGGGGAGCTGTTTTTT.

The table lists this clonotype with many counts. This chain joins TRBV24-1 and TRBJ2-3, with D possibly TRBD2 on 6 matching bases. CDR1 KGHDR and CDR2 SFDVKD come from the germline V gene. This CDR3 has 15 amino acids. V lost 2 bases and J lost 2, with 10 bases in between. CDR3 sequence: CATSDSSELTDTQYF. The CDR3 coding sequence is TGTGCCACCAGTGATTCTAGCGAGCTCACAGATACGCAGTATTTT.

The chain joins TRBV20-1 to TRBJ2-2; tentative D call: TRBD1 (5 bases). This CDR3 contains 16 residues. CDR1 is DFQATT and CDR2 is SNEGSKA in the germline V gene (reference sequence). Trimming removed 0 bases at V and 4 bases at J, with 15 bases between. The CDR3: CSARDLGQGGTGELFF. In DNA form, the CDR3 reads TGCAGTGCTAGAGACTTGGGGCAGGGCGGCACCGGGGAGCTGTTTTTT.

In this sample, this clonotype turned up a few times. J is TRBJ2-1 and V is TRBV20-1; 9 positions match TRBD2. CDR3 length: 14 amino acids. Unmatched junction bases numbered 5, after V lost 3 bases and J lost 5 bases. Germline V gene sequence: CDR1 DFQATT, CDR2 SNEGSKA (reference sequence). CDR3 amino acids: CSASRLAGNNEQFF. CDR3 DNA sequence: TGCAGTGCTAGCAGGCTAGCGGGGAACAATGAGCAGTTCTTC.

In this sample, this clonotype turned up many times. The CDR3, as DNA: TGCAGTGCCTCCGATTCCACAGATACGCAGTATTTT. Its translation is CSASDSTDTQYF. This chain joins TRBV20-1 and TRBJ2-3; D is uncertain. The germline V gene encodes CDR1 DFQATT and CDR2 SNEGSKA (reference sequence). V lost 6 bases and J 2 bases, leaving 9 bases between the germline ends. CDR3 length: 12 residues.

Points on this clonotype: A much larger clone lies one base from this, so it may be a read error. The CDR3 end shows no conserved phenylalanine or tryptophan, and so a read error is likely. This chain links TRBV5-1 with TRBJ2-7; 11 bases agree with TRBD2. V shed 4 bases, J shed 7 bases, and the junction held 10 bases outside the gene matches. The CDR3 totals 15 residues. The germline V gene has CDR1 SGHRS and CDR2 YFSETQ. CDR3 sequence: CASSANRLAGLEQYS. Here the CDR3 DNA reads TGCGCCAGCAGCGCGAACCGACTAGCGGGACTTGAGCAGTACTCC.

A remark on this clonotype: It may be a read error: a sequence one base away is much more abundant. The chain recombines TRBV27 with TRBJ2-3, with 8 bases lining up with TRBD2. Germline CDR1 is MNHEY and CDR2 is SMNVEV (reference sequence). Trimming cost V 0 bases and J 10 bases; bases outside gene matches: 15. The length of the CDR3 is 17 residues. The CDR3 region is CASSLSRLARGKGAQYF. The CDR3 region has the DNA TGTGCCAGCAGTTTATCCAGACTAGCGCGAGGGAAGGGTGCGCAGTATTTT.

This clonotype has only one observation. This chain connects TRBV29-1 to TRBJ2-7; 8 bases are shared with TRBD1. CDR3 size: 13 residues. Per the germline V gene, CDR1 is SQVTM and CDR2 is ANQGSEA. CDR3 region: CSGGGVTGDEQYF. In DNA, the CDR3 is TGCAGTGGGGGTGGAGTGACAGGGGACGAGCAGTACTTC.

This clonotype occurred many times. The chain combines TRBV5-1 with TRBJ1-5; D gene unclear. This CDR3 is built from 13 residues. Trimming left V 1 base short and J 2 bases short, with 4 bases between. Germline lookup yields CDR1 SGHRS and CDR2 YFSETQ. The CDR3 nucleotides read TGCGCCAGCAGCTTGTGGGGCAATCAGCCCCAGCATTTT. Encoded protein: CASSLWGNQPQHF.

This clonotype was picked up many times. The DNA for the CDR3 is TGCAGCGTTCGGGGCGGTGGCAATCAGCCCCAGCATTTT. Protein: CSVRGGGNQPQHF. The V call is TRBV29-1, the J call TRBJ1-5, with D perhaps matching TRBD1 (5 bases). The CDR3 runs to 13 residues. V was cut by 5 bases and J by 2 bases, with 10 bases left in between. Germline lookup yields CDR1 SQVTM and CDR2 ANQGSEA. The entire variable domain, with the rest obtained from reference TRBV29-1 and TRBJ1-5, is as follows: SAVISQKPSRDICQRGTSLTIQCQVDSQVTMMFWYRQQPGQSLTLIATANQGSEATYESGFVIDKFPISRPNLTFSTLTVSNMSPEDSSIYLCSVRGGGNQPQHFGDGTRLSIL.